A selection of T cell receptor beta chains follows, all from one sample in a study of Graves' ophthalmopathy and Graves' hyperthyroidism. TCRdb re-derived calls from the multiplex PCR reads in MiXCR, one entry per CDR3 protein. Of 500,000 to 600,000 distinct CDR3 sequences in the sample, roughly 39% were seen once. What was sequenced was peripheral blood or thyroid tissue (not recorded which). The receptors originated from an adult man with Graves' hyperthyroidism. Each CDR3 is given with its conserved first and last residue. The order of the fields is D gene, J gene, V gene, clone size, CDR3 protein, CDR3 DNA. A D gene is named only where the DNA matches it firmly. The listing skips clone size in some rows; elsewhere it reads once, few, many or a size class.

>NA|TRBJ2-7|TRBV10-3|many
CATHGTQGEQYF
TGTGCCACGCATGGGACACAGGGCGAGCAGTACTTC
>NA|TRBJ2-5|TRBV25-1|many
CASSEYLGAGETQYF
TGTGCCAGCAGTGAATATTTGGGGGCAGGAGAGACCCAGTACTTC
>NA|TRBJ1-6|TRBV2|many
CASTWNDNSPLHF
TGTGCCAGCACGTGGAACGACAATTCACCCCTCCACTTT
>TRBD2|TRBJ2-7|TRBV20-1|NA
CSASRLAGGQYF
TGCAGTGCTAGTCGACTGGCGGGAGGGCAGTACTTC
>NA|TRBJ2-2|TRBV12-3/TRBV12-4|few
CASTPGLRNTGELFF
TGTGCCAGCACCCCGGGACTTCGGAACACCGGGGAGCTGTTTTTT
>TRBD1|TRBJ1-2|TRBV25-1|NA
CASSELEGTGSLYGYTF
TGTGCCAGCAGTGAATTAGAGGGGACAGGGTCCCTCTATGGCTACACCTTC
>NA|TRBJ1-1|TRBV10-3|many
CAILRMGSTEAFF
TGTGCCATCCTACGAATGGGATCCACTGAAGCTTTCTTT
>TRBD1|TRBJ2-3|TRBV24-1|NA
CATSDLEGATGDTQYF
TGTGCCACCAGTGATTTGGAGGGGGCGACGGGAGATACGCAGTATTTT
>TRBD1|TRBJ1-2|TRBV25-1|many
CASSVTPGTGVYGYTF
TGTGCCAGCAGTGTCACCCCCGGGACAGGGGTATATGGCTACACCTTC
>TRBD1|TRBJ1-1|TRBV6-5|many
CASTLTGGTEAFF
TGTGCCAGCACCTTGACAGGGGGCACTGAAGCTTTCTTT
>NA|TRBJ2-5|TRBV29-1|NA
CSVEWSRVGGETQYF
TGCAGCGTTGAATGGTCCAGGGTAGGAGGGGAGACCCAGTACTTC
>TRBD1|TRBJ2-7|TRBV11-2|NA
CVRDRGDYEQYF
TGTGTGCGGGACAGGGGGGACTACGAGCAGTACTTC
>TRBD2|TRBJ2-7|TRBV20-1|NA
CSARDPGLAGGFEQYF
TGCAGTGCTAGAGATCCGGGACTAGCGGGAGGGTTCGAGCAGTACTTC
>NA|TRBJ1-1|TRBV9|few
CASSVGHYTEAFF
TGTGCCAGCAGCGTAGGACATTACACTGAAGCTTTCTTT
>NA|TRBJ1-5|TRBV29-1|many
CSVEGQNQPQHF
TGCAGCGTTGAAGGGCAGAATCAGCCCCAGCATTTT
>NA|TRBJ1-1|TRBV30|few
CAWSTQGWSEAFF
TGTGCCTGGAGTACCCAGGGTTGGTCTGAAGCTTTCTTT
>NA|TRBJ2-5|TRBV7-8|many
CASSLGRRGETQYF
TGTGCCAGCAGCTTAGGTCGCAGGGGTGAGACCCAGTACTTC
>NA|TRBJ1-3|TRBV29-1|many
CSAGQPGSGNTIYF
TGCAGCGCCGGACAGCCGGGCTCTGGAAACACCATATATTTT
>NA|TRBJ2-7|TRBV29-1|NA
CSVENTSEQYF
TGCAGCGTTGAAAATACTTCTGAGCAGTACTTC
>NA|TRBJ2-3|TRBV7-9|NA
CASSLEGRGGDTQYF
TGTGCCAGCAGCTTAGAGGGCAGGGGTGGTGATACGCAGTATTTT
>TRBD2|TRBJ2-7|TRBV10-3|once
CASSYSAGVTEQYF
TGTGCCAGCAGTTACTCAGCGGGAGTAACCGAGCAGTACTTC
>NA|TRBJ1-2|TRBV24-1|NA
CATSDVTRDGYTF
TGTGCCACCAGTGATGTGACTCGTGATGGCTACACCTTC
>NA|TRBJ1-5|TRBV6-1|few
CASSEEGHPYSNQPQHF
TGTGCCAGCAGCGAAGAGGGACACCCGTATAGCAATCAGCCCCAGCATTTT
>NA|TRBJ1-2|TRBV2|many
CASSAGANYGYTF
TGTGCCAGCAGTGCCGGGGCTAACTATGGCTACACCTTC
>NA|TRBJ2-3|TRBV24-1|NA
CATGGVTDTQYF
TGTGCCACCGGCGGAGTGACAGATACGCAGTATTTT
>NA|TRBJ1-6|TRBV3-1|many
CASSQGYNSPLHF
TGTGCCAGCAGCCAAGGATACAATTCACCCCTCCACTTT
>NA|TRBJ2-2|TRBV6-1|NA
CASSFRGGNTGELFF
TGTGCCAGCAGTTTTAGGGGGGGGAACACCGGGGAGCTGTTTTTT
>NA|TRBJ2-5|TRBV19|many
CASSPGYQETQYF
TGTGCCAGTAGTCCTGGGTACCAAGAGACCCAGTACTTC
>TRBD2|TRBJ2-7|TRBV14|few
CASSQLLAGSGEQYF
TGTGCCAGCAGCCAACTACTAGCGGGGTCCGGCGAGCAGTACTTC
>NA|TRBJ2-6|TRBV9|NA
CASSLDNTGANVLTF
TGCGCCAGCAGCTTGGACAACACCGGGGCCAACGTCCTGACTTTC
>NA|TRBJ2-2|TRBV4-2|NA
CASSQDSGLLTGELFF
TGTGCCAGCAGCCAAGATTCAGGACTGCTCACCGGGGAGCTGTTTTTT
>TRBD1|TRBJ1-1|TRBV10-3|few
CASRGGQELNTEAFF
TGTGCCAGCAGGGGCGGACAGGAACTGAACACTGAAGCTTTCTTT
>NA|TRBJ2-1|TRBV24-1|NA
CATSDSTRGVDPYNEQFF
TGTGCCACCAGTGATTCCACGCGCGGGGTAGACCCCTACAATGAGCAGTTCTTC
>TRBD1|TRBJ1-2|TRBV9|NA
CASSGYRQGEGYTF
TGTGCCAGCAGCGGATATCGACAGGGCGAGGGCTACACCTTC
>NA|TRBJ2-5|TRBV6-5|many
CASSYTSSQETQYF
TGTGCCAGCAGTTACACCTCCTCCCAAGAGACCCAGTACTTC
>NA|TRBJ1-1|TRBV5-1|many
CASSLDGGISTEAFF
TGCGCCAGCAGCTTGGACGGGGGCATTTCCACTGAAGCTTTCTTT
>NA|TRBJ2-2|TRBV24-1|many
CATGRSNTGELFF
TGTGCCACTGGGCGGTCGAACACCGGGGAGCTGTTTTTT
>NA|TRBJ1-5|TRBV6-2/TRBV6-3|NA
CASSYADIQGGETQHF
TGTGCCAGCAGCTACGCGGACATACAGGGTGGGGAGACCCAGCATTTT
>TRBD1|TRBJ1-2|TRBV18|few
CASSTQDRGHGYTF
TGTGCCAGCTCAACCCAGGACAGGGGACATGGCTACACCTTC
>NA|TRBJ1-4|TRBV2|NA
CASKRQDNEKLFF
TGTGCCAGCAAGAGACAAGATAATGAAAAACTGTTTTTT
>NA|TRBJ2-2|TRBV7-9|many
CASSMENTGELFF
TGTGCCAGCAGTATGGAGAACACCGGGGAGCTGTTTTTT
>NA|TRBJ1-2|TRBV29-1|NA
CSVGPGNGYTF
TGCAGCGTAGGGCCAGGGAATGGCTACACCTTC
>NA|TRBJ1-1|TRBV14|NA
CASSQGSGYTEAFF
TGTGCCAGCAGCCAAGGGTCCGGTTACACTGAAGCTTTCTTT
>TRBD1|TRBJ2-7|TRBV4-1|NA
CASSQADRGESYEQYF
TGCGCCAGCAGCCAAGCAGACAGGGGCGAATCCTACGAGCAGTACTTC
>TRBD2|TRBJ2-7|TRBV4-1|many
CASSQALAGTYEQYF
TGCGCCAGCAGCCAAGCGCTAGCGGGGACCTACGAGCAGTACTTC
>NA|TRBJ1-1|TRBV6-7|many
CASMPRRGESAEAFF
TGTGCCAGCATGCCCCGTAGGGGAGAGTCCGCTGAAGCTTTCTTT
>TRBD2|TRBJ2-2|TRBV7-9|once
CASSGLTSGPNTGELFF
TGTGCCAGCAGCGGCCTGACTAGCGGTCCGAACACCGGGGAGCTGTTTTTT
>NA|TRBJ2-2|TRBV7-9|many
CASSRGQNTGELFF
TGTGCCAGCAGTCGCGGACAGAACACCGGGGAGCTGTTTTTT
>NA|TRBJ2-6|TRBV2|NA
CVSNFGGQANVLTF
TGTGTCAGCAACTTCGGGGGGCAAGCCAACGTCCTGACTTTC
>NA|TRBJ2-5|TRBV7-2|NA
CASRPTSFQETQYF
TGTGCCAGCCGGCCTACAAGTTTCCAAGAGACCCAGTACTTC
>NA|TRBJ2-7|TRBV9|few
CATGRDEQYF
TGTGCCACGGGAAGGGACGAGCAGTACTTC
>NA|TRBJ2-7|TRBV5-4|NA
CASSKGPGDEQYF
TGTGCCAGCAGCAAAGGCCCGGGTGACGAGCAGTACTTC
>TRBD2|TRBJ2-7|TRBV20-1|many
CSARTSGKDEQYF
TGCAGTGCGCGGACTAGCGGGAAGGACGAGCAGTACTTC
>NA|TRBJ1-3|TRBV19|NA
CASSQRSGNTIYF
TGTGCCAGTAGTCAACGCTCTGGAAACACCATATATTTT